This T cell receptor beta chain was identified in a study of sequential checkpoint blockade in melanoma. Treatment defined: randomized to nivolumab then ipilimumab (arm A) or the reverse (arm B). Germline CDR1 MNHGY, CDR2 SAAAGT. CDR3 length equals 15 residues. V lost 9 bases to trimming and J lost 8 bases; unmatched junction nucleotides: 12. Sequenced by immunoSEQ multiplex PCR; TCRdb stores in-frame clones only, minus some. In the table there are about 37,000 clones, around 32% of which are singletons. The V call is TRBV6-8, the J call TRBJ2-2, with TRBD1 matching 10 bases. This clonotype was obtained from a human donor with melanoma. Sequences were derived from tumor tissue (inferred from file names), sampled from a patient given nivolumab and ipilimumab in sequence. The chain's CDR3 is CASGGTGAPLGELFF. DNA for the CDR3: TGTGCCAGTGGAGGGACAGGGGCCCCTCTAGGGGAGCTGTTTTTT.